The clone carrying this T cell receptor (beta chain) was counted ten times or more. This sample's TCRbeta library carried unique molecular identifier barcodes. Via MiXCR, TCRdb re-called the PCR reads, giving one row per CDR3 protein. The data show 330,000 or so distinct CDR3 sequences, 10% seen once. These data originate in a study of T-cell reconstitution after alpha-beta-depleted transplantation in children. Germline V gives CDR1 MNHEY, CDR2 SVGAGI. V shed 0 bases and J shed 2 bases, with 11 bases lying between them. CDR3 length: 15 residues. This receptor was identified in a human donor who donated a stem cell graft to a child with acute lymphoblastic leukemia. Source: PBMCs from the stem cell graft donor, taken from the stem cell graft. V usage is TRBV6-5 and J usage is TRBJ2-7, with D possibly TRBD2 on 6 matching bases. This CDR3 is CASSYSRTTAYEQYF. The CDR3 DNA is TGTGCCAGCAGTTACTCCCGGACTACCGCCTACGAGCAGTACTTC.